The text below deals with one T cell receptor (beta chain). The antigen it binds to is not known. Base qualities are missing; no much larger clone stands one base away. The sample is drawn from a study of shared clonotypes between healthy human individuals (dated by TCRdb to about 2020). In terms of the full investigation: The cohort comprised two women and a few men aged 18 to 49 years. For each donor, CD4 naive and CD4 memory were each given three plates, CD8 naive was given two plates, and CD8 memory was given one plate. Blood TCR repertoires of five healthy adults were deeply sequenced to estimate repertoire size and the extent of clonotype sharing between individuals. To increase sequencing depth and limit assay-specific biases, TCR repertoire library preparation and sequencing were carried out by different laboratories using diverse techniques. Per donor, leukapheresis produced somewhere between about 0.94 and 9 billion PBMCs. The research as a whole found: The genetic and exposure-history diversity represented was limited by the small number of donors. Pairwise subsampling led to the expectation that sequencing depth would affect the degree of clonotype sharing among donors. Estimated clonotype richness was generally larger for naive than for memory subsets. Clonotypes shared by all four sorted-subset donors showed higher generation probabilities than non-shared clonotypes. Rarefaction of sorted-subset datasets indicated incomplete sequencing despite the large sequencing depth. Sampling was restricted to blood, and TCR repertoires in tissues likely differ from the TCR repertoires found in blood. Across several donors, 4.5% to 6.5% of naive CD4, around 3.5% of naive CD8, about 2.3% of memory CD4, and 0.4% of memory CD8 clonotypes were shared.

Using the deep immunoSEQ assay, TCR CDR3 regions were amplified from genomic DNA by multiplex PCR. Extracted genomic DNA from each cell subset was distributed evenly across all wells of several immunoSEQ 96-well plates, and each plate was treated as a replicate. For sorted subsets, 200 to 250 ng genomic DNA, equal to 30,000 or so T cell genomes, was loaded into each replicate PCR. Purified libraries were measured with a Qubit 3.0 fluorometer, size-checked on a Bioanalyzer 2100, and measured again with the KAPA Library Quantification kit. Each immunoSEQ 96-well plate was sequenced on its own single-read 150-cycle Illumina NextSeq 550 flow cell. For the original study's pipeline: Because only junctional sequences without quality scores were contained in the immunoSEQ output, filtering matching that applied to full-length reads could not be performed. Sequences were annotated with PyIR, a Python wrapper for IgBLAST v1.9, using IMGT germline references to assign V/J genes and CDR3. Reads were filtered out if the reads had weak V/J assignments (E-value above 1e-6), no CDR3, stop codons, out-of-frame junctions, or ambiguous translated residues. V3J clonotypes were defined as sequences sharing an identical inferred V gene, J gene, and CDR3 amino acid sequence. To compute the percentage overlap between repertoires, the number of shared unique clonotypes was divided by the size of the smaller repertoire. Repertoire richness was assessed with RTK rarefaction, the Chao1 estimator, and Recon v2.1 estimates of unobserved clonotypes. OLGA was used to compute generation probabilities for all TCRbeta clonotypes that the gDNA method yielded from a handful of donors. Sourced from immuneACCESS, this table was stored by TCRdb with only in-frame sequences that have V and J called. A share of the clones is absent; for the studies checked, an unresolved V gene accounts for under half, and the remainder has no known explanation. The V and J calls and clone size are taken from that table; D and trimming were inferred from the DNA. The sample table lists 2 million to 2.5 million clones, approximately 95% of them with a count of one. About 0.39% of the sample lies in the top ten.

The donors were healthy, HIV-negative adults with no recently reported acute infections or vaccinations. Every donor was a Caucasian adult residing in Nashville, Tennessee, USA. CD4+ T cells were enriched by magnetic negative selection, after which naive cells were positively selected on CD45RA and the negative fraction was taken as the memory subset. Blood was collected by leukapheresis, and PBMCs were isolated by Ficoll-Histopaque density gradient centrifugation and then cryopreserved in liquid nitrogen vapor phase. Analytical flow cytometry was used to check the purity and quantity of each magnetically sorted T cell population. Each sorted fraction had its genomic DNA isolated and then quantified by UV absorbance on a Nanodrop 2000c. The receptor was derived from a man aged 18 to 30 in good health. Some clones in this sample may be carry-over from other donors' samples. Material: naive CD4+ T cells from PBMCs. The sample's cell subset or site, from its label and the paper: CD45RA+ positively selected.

The DNA reads as follows: TGTGCCAGCAGCGAAACCGGGACTAGCGAGACCCAGTACTTC. Its protein is CASSETGTSETQYF. The V and J genes are TRBV9 and TRBJ2-5, with 9 central nucleotides matching TRBD2. Spanning cysteine to phenylalanine, the CDR3 consists of 14 amino acids. The sequence is cut down to CDR3 DNA, 42 bases in frame from base 1. Unmatched junction bases come to 5, with V trimmed by 3 bases and J by 5 bases. CDR1 and CDR2 are drawn from the germline V gene: SGDLS, YYNGEE.